By share, the clone carrying this T cell receptor (gamma chain) ranks as medium-sized. This sample was taken from a study of gamma-delta T cells after stem cell transplantation. TCRdb re-called the RT-PCR reads with CATT. In the table there are about 5,000 gamma-chain clones, under 25% of which are singletons. CDR1 is GITISATS and CDR2 is ISYDGTV in the germline V gene (reference sequence). V was clipped by 0 bases and J by 6 bases; unmatched bases: 5. The CDR3 totals 13 residues. The V call is TRGV9, the J call TRGJ1 or TRGJ2. Sequences were obtained from gamma-delta T cells. The receptor comes from a human donor. It is not recorded whose cells these are; they may come from a transplant donor. CDR3 loop: CALWEVPSYKKLF. CDR3 DNA: TGTGCCTTGTGGGAGGTGCCCAGTTATAAGAAACTCTTT.